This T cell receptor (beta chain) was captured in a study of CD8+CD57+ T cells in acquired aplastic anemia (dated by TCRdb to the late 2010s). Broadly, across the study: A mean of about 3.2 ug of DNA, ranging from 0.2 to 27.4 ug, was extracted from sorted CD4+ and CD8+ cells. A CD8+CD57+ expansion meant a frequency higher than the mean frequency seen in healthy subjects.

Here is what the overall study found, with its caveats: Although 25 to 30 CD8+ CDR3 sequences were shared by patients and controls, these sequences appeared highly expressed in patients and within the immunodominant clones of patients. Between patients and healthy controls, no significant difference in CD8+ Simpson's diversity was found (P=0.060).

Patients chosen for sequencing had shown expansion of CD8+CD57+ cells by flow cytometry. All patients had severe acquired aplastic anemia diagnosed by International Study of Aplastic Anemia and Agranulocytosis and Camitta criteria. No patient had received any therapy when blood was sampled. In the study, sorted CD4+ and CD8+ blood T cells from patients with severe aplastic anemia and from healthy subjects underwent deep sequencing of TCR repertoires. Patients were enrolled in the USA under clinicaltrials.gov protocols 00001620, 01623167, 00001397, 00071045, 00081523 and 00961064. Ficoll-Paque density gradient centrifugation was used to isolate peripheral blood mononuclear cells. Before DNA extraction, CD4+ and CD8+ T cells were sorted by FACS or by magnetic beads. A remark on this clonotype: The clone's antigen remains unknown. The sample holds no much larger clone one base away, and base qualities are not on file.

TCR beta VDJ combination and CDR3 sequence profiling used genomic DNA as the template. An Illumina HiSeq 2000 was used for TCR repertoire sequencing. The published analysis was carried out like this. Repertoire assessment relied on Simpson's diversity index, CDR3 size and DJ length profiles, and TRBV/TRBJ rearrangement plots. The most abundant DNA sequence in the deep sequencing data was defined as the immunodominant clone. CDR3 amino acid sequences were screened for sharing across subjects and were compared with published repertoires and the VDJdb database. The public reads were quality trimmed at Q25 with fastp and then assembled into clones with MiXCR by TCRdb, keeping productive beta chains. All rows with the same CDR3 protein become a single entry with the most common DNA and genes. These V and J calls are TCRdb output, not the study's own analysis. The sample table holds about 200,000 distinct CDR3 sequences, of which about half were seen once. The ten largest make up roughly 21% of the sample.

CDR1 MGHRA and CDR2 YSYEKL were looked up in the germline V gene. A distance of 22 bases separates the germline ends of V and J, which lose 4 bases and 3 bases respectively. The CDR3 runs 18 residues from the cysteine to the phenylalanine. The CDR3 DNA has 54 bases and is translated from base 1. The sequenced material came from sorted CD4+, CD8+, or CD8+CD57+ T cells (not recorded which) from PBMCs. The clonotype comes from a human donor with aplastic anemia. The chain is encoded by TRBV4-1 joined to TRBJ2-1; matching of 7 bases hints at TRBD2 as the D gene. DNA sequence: TGCGCCAGCAGCCGTCTGGGGGGGGCCCTTAAGTACTACAATGAGCAGTTCTTC. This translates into CASSRLGGALKYYNEQFF.